This T cell receptor (beta chain) emerged from a study of cytomegalovirus exposure and HLA in healthy donors. Study findings and constraints: Within a later analysis, the majority of CMV-associated TCR beta chains appeared HLA-restricted. TCR beta V- and J-gene trimming was later associated with a missense DCLRE1C variant.

The PCR used 60 Vbeta and 13 Jbeta primers. Here immunoSEQ multiplex PCR was the method, and the copy in TCRdb shows in-frame clones only, minus some. The sample holds more than 65,000 clones, 60% to 85% seen once. Germline V CDR1 and CDR2: MNHEY, SVGAGI. With 7 bases removed from V and 5 bases from J, the gap between germline ends came to 14 bases. The CDR3 loop spans 13 amino acids. This clone has just a few counts. Its matching antigen is unknown. This clonotype originated in a man younger than 35 in good health and CMV-seropositive. The sequenced material came from PBMCs. The gene calls are TRBV6-5 and TRBJ1-1; possible D gene TRBD1, 6 bases. CDR3 sequence (DNA): TGTGCCAGCACCTCGGTGAGGGGGACTGAAGCTTTCTTT. This gives the protein CASTSVRGTEAFF.